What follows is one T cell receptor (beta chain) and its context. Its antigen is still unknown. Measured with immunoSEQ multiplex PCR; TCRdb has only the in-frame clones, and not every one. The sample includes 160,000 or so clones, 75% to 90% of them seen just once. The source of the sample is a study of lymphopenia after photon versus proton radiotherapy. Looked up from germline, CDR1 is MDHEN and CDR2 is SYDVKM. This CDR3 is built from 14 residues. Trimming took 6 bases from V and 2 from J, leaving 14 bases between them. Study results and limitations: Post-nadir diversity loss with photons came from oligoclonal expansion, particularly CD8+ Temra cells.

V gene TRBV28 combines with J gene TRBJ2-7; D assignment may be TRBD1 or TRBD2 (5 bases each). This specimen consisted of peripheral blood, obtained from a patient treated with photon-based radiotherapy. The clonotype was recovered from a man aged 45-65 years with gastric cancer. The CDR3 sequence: CASRSPGPPYEQYF. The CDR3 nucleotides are TGTGCCAGCAGATCCCCGGGACCCCCCTACGAGCAGTACTTC.